This T cell receptor beta chain stems from a study of T cells in Graves' hyperthyroidism and ophthalmopathy. At the level of the study: Before treatment of any kind, peripheral blood was taken at initial diagnosis. Findings of the study overall: Within blood appeared most thyroid clonotypes that had expanded above 0.001. Classification by a 13 V-J model distinguished ophthalmopathy from stable hyperthyroidism.

A word on this clonotype: Its cognate antigen is unknown.

Amplified TCR beta CDR3 regions came from RNA transcripts. The HTBI set primed first-round TCR CDR3 RT-PCR. TCRdb used MiXCR to reprocess the multiplex PCR reads, holding one entry per CDR3 protein. This table holds a few hundred thousand distinct CDR3 sequences, 15% to 19% found once. Per the germline V gene, CDR1 is MNHNS and CDR2 is SASEGT. This CDR3 region has 14 residues. Deletions cut 0 bases from V and 6 bases from J, with 11 bases between. V usage is TRBV6-1 and J usage is TRBJ1-2, with D uncertain. Sample: blood. The receptor's source is a woman aged 18-29 years with Graves' hyperthyroidism. The CDR3, as DNA: TGTGCCAGCAGTGAAGCGGGCAGCCTCAATGGCTACACCTTC. Translation: CASSEAGSLNGYTF.